A selection of T cell receptor beta chains follows, all from one sample in a study of T cell responses to AZD1222 COVID-19 vaccine. TCRdb's table, derived via immunoSEQ multiplex PCR, lists solely in-frame clones and lacks some. The sample lists about 100,000 clones; about 88% were seen once. This specimen consisted of peripheral blood, obtained on day 0 of AZD1222 vaccination. These receptors were collected from an adult in good health. The CDR3 runs from the conserved cysteine through the conserved F or W. The D gene is left open where the match is weak. Clone size is shown for a subset of rows, as once, few, many or a class of expanded clone.

v_call	j_call	clone_size	d_call	cdr3_aa	cdr3_nt
TRBV30	TRBJ1-1	.	.	CAWRADRTEAFF	TGTGCCTGGAGAGCCGACAGGACTGAAGCTTTCTTT
TRBV6-4	TRBJ1-4	.	TRBD1	CASRFKARDRRWGEKLFF	TGTGCCAGCAGGTTCAAAGCCCGGGACAGGCGGTGGGGTGAAAAACTGTTTTTT
TRBV6-6	TRBJ1-1	.	.	CASSPYSPRQGNTEAFF	TGTGCCAGCAGTCCTTACTCCCCCCGGCAAGGGAACACTGAAGCTTTCTTT
TRBV28	TRBJ2-2	.	.	CASSTPTSTGELFF	TGTGCCAGCAGTACACCAACTTCTACCGGGGAGCTGTTTTTT
TRBV19	TRBJ1-2	.	TRBD1	CASSMGLGQGENYGYTF	TGTGCCAGTAGTATGGGGCTTGGGCAGGGGGAGAACTATGGCTACACCTTC
TRBV6-5	TRBJ2-1	.	.	CASSLQEGINEQFF	TGTGCCAGCAGCCTTCAGGAGGGAATTAATGAGCAGTTCTTC
TRBV5-1	TRBJ1-1	.	.	CASRLKRGLLGAGGTEAFF	TGCGCCAGCAGACTTAAGAGAGGACTTTTAGGCGCCGGGGGCACTGAAGCTTTCTTT
TRBV27	TRBJ1-5	.	TRBD1	CASSPGQLNQPQHF	TGTGCCAGCAGCCCGGGACAGCTCAATCAGCCCCAGCATTTT
TRBV6-6	TRBJ1-6	few	.	CASSRGVNSPLHF	TGTGCCAGCAGCCGCGGGGTAAATTCACCCCTCCACTTT
TRBV6-6	TRBJ1-5	.	TRBD1	CASRTGGGSNQPQHF	TGTGCCAGCAGGACAGGGGGCGGAAGCAATCAGCCCCAGCATTTT
TRBV11-1	TRBJ2-7	.	.	CASSLEVRGAYEQYF	TGTGCCAGCAGCTTAGAGGTGAGGGGGGCCTACGAGCAGTACTTC
TRBV6-5	TRBJ2-3	.	.	CASSYRSVGNTQYF	TGTGCCAGCAGTTACCGTTCTGTCGGTAATACGCAGTATTTT
TRBV6-5	TRBJ2-7	.	.	CASSYSVGGFYEQYF	TGTGCCAGCAGTTACTCTGTTGGAGGGTTCTACGAGCAGTACTTC
TRBV9	TRBJ1-2	.	TRBD1	CASSVGVLGTGYGYTF	TGTGCCAGCAGCGTAGGGGTTCTGGGGACAGGCTATGGCTACACCTTC
TRBV5-1	TRBJ2-3	once	TRBD1	CASSQGALSTDTQYF	TGCGCCAGCAGCCAGGGGGCCCTTAGCACAGATACGCAGTATTTT
TRBV4-2	TRBJ2-1	few	TRBD2	CASTGGFYNEQFF	TGTGCCAGCACCGGGGGGTTCTACAATGAGCAGTTCTTC